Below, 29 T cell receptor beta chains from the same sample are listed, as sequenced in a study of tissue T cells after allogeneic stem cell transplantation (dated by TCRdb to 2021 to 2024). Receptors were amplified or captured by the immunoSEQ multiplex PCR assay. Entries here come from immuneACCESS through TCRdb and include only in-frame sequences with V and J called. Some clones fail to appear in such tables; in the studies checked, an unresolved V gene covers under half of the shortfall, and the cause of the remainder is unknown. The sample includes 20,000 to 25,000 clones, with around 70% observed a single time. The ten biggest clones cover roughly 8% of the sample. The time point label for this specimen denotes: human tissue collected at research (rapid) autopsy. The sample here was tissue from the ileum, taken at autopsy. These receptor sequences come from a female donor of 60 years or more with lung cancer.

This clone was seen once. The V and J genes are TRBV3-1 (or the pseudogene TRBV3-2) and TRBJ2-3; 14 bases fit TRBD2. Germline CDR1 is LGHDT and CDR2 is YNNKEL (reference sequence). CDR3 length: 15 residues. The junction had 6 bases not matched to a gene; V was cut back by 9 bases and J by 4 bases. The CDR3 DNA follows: TGTGCCAGTCGACTAGCGGGAGGGCCCTCAGATACGCAGTATTTT. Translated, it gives CASRLAGGPSDTQYF.

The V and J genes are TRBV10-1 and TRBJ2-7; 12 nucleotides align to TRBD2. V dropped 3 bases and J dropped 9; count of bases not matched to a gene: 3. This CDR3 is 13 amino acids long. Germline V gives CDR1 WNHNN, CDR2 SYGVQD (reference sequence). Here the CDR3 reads CASSELTSGGQYF. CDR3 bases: TGCGCCAGCAGTGAATTGACTAGCGGGGGGCAGTACTTC.

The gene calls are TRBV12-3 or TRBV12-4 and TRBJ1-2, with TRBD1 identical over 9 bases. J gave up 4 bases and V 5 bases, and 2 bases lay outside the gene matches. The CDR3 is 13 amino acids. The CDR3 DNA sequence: TGTGCCAGCAGTGGGGGACAGGGCTATGGCTACACCTTC. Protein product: CASSGGQGYGYTF.

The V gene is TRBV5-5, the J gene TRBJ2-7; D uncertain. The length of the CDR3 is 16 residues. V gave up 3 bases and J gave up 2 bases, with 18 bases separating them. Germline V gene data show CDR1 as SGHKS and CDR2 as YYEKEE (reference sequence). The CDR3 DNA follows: TGTGCCAGCAGCTCGTCGGTACTCCTGAAGCCCTACGAGCAGTACTTC. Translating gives CASSSSVLLKPYEQYF.

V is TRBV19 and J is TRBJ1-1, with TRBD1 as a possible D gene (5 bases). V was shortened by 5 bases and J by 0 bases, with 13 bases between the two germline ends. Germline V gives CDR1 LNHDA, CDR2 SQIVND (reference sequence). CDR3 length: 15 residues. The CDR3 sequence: CASSLRQSMNTEAFF. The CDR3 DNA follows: TGTGCCAGTAGTCTACGACAGAGCATGAACACTGAAGCTTTCTTT.

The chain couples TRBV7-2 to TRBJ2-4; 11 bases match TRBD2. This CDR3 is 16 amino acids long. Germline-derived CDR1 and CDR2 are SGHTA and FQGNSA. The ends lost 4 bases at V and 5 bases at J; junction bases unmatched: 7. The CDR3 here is CASSSTSGGYQNIQYF. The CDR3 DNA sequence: TGTGCCAGCAGCTCCACTAGCGGGGGTTACCAAAACATTCAGTACTTC.

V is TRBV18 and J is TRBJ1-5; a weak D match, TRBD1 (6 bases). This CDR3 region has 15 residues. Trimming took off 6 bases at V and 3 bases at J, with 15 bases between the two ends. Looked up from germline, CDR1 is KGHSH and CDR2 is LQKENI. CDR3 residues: CASSALDSHNQPQHF. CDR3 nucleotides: TGTGCCAGCTCGGCGCTGGACAGCCACAATCAGCCCCAGCATTTT.

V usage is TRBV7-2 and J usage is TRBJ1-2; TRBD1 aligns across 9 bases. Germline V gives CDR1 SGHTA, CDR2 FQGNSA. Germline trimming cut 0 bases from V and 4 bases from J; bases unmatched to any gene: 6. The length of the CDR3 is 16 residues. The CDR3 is CASSLAVGTGIYGYTF. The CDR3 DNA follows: TGTGCCAGCAGCTTAGCAGTGGGGACAGGGATCTATGGCTACACCTTC.

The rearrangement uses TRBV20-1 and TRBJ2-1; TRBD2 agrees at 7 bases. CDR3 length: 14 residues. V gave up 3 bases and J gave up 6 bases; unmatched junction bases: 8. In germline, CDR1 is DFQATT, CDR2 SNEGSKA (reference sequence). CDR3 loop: CSASRGGSSNEQFF. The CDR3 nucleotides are TGCAGTGCTAGTAGGGGCGGGAGTTCCAATGAGCAGTTCTTC.

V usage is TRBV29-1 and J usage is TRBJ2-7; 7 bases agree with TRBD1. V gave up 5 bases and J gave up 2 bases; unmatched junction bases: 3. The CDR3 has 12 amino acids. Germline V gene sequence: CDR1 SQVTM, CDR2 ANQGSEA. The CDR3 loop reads CSVTGTAYEQYF. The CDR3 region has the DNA TGCAGCGTTACTGGGACAGCCTACGAGCAGTACTTC.

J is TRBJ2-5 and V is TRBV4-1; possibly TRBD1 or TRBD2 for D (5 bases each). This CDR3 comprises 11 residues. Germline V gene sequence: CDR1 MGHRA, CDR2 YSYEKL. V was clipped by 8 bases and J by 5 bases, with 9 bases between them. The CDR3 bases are TGCGCCAGCGAGGGGCGGGAGACCCAGTACTTC. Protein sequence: CASEGRETQYF.

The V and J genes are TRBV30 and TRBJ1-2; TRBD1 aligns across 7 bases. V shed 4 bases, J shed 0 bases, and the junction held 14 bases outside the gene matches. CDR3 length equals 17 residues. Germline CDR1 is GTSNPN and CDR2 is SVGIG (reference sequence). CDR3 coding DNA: TGTGCCTGGAAAAGACAGGGTCTGTCCTCCTCTAACTATGGCTACACCTTC. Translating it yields CAWKRQGLSSSNYGYTF.

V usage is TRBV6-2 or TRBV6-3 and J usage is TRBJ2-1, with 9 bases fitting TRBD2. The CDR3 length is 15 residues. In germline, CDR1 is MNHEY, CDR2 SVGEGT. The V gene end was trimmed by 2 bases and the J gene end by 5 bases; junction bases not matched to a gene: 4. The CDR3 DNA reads TGTGCCAGCAGTTACCAATTAGCGGGGGACAATGAGCAGTTCTTC. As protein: CASSYQLAGDNEQFF.

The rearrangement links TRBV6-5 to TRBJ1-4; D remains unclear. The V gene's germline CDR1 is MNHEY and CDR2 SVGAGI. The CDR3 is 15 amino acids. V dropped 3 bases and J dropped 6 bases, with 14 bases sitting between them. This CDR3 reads CASSYGNREDEKLFF. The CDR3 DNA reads TGTGCCAGCAGTTATGGGAATCGAGAGGATGAAAAACTGTTTTTT.

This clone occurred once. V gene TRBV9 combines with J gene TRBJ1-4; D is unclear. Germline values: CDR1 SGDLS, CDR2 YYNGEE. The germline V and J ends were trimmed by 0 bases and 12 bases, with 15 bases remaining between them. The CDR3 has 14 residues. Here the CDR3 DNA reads TGTGCCAGCAGCGTAGAGGTCAGTCCGATACAACTGTTTTTT. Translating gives CASSVEVSPIQLFF.

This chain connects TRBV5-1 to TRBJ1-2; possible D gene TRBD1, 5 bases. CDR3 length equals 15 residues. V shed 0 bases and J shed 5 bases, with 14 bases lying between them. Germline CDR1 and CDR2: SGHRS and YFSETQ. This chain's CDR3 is CASSLEYQGAYGYTF. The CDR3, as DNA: TGCGCCAGCAGCTTGGAATACCAGGGCGCTTATGGCTACACCTTC.

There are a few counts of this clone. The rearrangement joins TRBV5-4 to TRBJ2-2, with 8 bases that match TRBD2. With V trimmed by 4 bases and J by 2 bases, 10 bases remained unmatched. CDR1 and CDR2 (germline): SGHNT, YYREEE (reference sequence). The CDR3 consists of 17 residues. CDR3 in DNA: TGTGCCAGCAGCCCACAGCCGGGACTAGATAACACCGGGGAGCTGTTTTTT. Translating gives CASSPQPGLDNTGELFF. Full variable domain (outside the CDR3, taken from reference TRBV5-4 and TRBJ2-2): ETGVTQSPTHLIKTRGQQVTLRCSSQSGHNTVSWYQQALGQGPQFIFQYYREEENGRGNFPPRFSGLQFPNYSSELNVNALELDDSALYLCASSPQPGLDNTGELFFGEGSRLTVL.

The CDR3 spells CASSTGLAGNNEQFF. DNA of the CDR3: TGCGCCAGCAGCACAGGACTAGCGGGCAACAATGAGCAGTTCTTC. The V call is TRBV5-1, the J call TRBJ2-1, with 11 bases matching TRBD2. The J segment lost 5 bases and the V segment lost 4 bases, leaving 5 bases of the junction unmatched. Germline values: CDR1 SGHRS, CDR2 YFSETQ. The CDR3 consists of 15 residues.

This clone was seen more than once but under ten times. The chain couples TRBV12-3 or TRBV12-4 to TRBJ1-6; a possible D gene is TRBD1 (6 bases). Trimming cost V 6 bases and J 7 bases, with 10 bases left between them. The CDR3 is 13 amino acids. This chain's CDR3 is CASSGQQNSPLHF. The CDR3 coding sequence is TGTGCCAGCAGCGGACAGCAAAATTCACCCCTCCACTTT.

Written as DNA, the CDR3 is TGTGCCAGCTCACCCGGCCAGCCTCATCAGCCCCAGCATTTT. This gives the protein CASSPGQPHQPQHF. The V and J genes are TRBV18 and TRBJ1-5, with no clear D. V was clipped by 3 bases and J by 5 bases, with 11 bases between them. Germline V gene sequence: CDR1 KGHSH, CDR2 LQKENI. The CDR3 totals 14 residues.

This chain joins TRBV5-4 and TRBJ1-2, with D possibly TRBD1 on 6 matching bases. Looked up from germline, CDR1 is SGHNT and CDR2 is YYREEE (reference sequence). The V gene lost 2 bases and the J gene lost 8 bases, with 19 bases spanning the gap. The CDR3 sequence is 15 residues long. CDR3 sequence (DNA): TGTGCCAGCAGCTTTCGTGACGGGGGCGGGAGGGGCTACACCTTC. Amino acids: CASSFRDGGGRGYTF.

The CDR3 DNA sequence: TGTGCCAGCAGCTTGAGGGCTGGCGAGCAGTACTTC. This gives the protein CASSLRAGEQYF. This sequence joins TRBV5-8 and TRBJ2-7, with D hard to call. The CDR3 has 12 residues. Per the germline V gene, CDR1 is SGHTS and CDR2 is YDEGEE. V lost 1 base and J 6 bases, leaving 8 bases between the germline ends.

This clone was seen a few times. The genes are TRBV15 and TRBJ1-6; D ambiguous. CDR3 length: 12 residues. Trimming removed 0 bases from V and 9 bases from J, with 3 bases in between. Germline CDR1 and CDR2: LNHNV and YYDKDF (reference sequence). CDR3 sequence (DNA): TGTGCCACCAGCAGAGATTTTTCACCCCTCCACTTT. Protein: CATSRDFSPLHF.

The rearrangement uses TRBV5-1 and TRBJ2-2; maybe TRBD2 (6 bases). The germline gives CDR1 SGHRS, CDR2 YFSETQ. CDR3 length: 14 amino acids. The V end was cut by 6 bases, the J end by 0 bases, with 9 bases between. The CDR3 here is CASTGGTNTGELFF. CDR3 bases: TGCGCCAGCACCGGGGGAACGAACACCGGGGAGCTGTTTTTT.

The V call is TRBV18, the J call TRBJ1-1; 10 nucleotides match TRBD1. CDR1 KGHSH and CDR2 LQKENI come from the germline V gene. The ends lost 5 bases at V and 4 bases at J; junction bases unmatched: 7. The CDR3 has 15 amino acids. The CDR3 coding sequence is TGTGCCAGCTCATCGGGACAGGGGTCAATCACTGAAGCTTTCTTT. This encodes CASSSGQGSITEAFF.

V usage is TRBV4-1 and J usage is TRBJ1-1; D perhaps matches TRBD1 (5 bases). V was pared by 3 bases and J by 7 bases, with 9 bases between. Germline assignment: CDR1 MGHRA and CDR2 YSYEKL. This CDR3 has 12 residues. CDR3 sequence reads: CASSQAGFEAFF. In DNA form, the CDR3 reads TGCGCCAGCAGCCAGGCAGGGTTTGAAGCTTTCTTT.

The CDR3 nucleotides read TGTGCCAGCAGCTTAGATTATCATGGCTACACCTTC. The encoded protein is CASSLDYHGYTF. This chain connects TRBV7-2 to TRBJ1-2; D ambiguous. V was trimmed by 1 base and J by 6 bases, leaving 6 bases between them. The germline CDR1 and CDR2 sequences are SGHTA and FQGNSA. The CDR3 totals 12 residues.

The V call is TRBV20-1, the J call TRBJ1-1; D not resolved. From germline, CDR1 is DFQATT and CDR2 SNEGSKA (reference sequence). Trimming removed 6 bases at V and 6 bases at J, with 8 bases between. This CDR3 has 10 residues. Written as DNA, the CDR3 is TGCAGTGCAGGGAGAGCTGAAGCTTTCTTT. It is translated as CSAGRAEAFF.

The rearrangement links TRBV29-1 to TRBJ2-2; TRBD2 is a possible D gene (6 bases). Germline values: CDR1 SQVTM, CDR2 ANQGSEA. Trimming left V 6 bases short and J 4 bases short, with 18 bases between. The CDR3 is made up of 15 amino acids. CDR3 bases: TGCAGCGTCCAACCAAACGGAGGGGTCACCGGGGAGCTGTTTTTT. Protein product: CSVQPNGGVTGELFF.